These 6 T cell receptor beta chains were sequenced from one sample in a study of blood T cell repertoires in COVID-19 (dated by TCRdb to the early 2020s). Library generation was performed with the immunoSEQ multiplex PCR assay. Not all clones reach the TCRdb copy of this immuneACCESS table, which keeps in-frame sequences only. Checked studies attribute under half of the gap to unresolved V genes and leave the rest unexplained. Present in this sample are about 190,000 clones, 65% to 85% of which were seen just once. The top ten constitute 4.5% to 5.5% of the sample. The sequenced sample was peripheral blood. The receptor source for this set is a woman aged 25-40 years with acute or convalescent COVID-19.

V and J are TRBV5-1 and TRBJ1-2, with a weak D call TRBD1 (6 bases). Germline lookup yields CDR1 SGHRS and CDR2 YFSETQ. CDR3 length: 13 amino acids. V lost 2 bases and J lost 9, with 14 bases in between. The CDR3 DNA reads TGCGCCAGCAGCTTACCCGGGACAATCAGCTACACCTTC. Translating gives CASSLPGTISYTF.

V gene TRBV2 combines with J gene TRBJ2-5; tentative D call: TRBD2 (6 bases). The CDR3 contains 15 residues. V gave up 8 bases and J gave up 1 base, with 17 bases separating them. Germline V lookup: CDR1 SNHLY, CDR2 FYNNEI. CDR3 in amino acids: CASGPRGFVQETQYF. CDR3 bases: TGTGCCAGCGGGCCACGGGGGTTCGTCCAAGAGACCCAGTACTTC.

A note on this clone: The sample holds other DNA sequences that translate to the same CDR3. V usage is TRBV28 and J usage is TRBJ1-2; maybe TRBD1 (6 bases). The CDR3 is made up of 13 amino acids. Germline-derived CDR1 and CDR2 are MDHEN and SYDVKM. Trimming removed 3 bases from V and 4 bases from J, with 9 bases in between. The CDR3, as DNA: TGTGCCAGCAGTTTTCAGGGGCCCTATGGCTACACCTTC. Translating gives CASSFQGPYGYTF.

The chain carries TRBV4-3 and TRBJ2-3; D gene ambiguous. With 0 bases removed from V and 1 base from J, the gap between germline ends came to 8 bases. Germline CDR1 is LGHNA and CDR2 is YSLEER. This CDR3 has 15 amino acids. Here the CDR3 reads CASSQDQRGTDTQYF. The CDR3 DNA sequence: TGCGCCAGCAGCCAAGATCAGCGTGGCACAGATACGCAGTATTTT.

V gene TRBV12-5 combines with J gene TRBJ1-2; a weak D match, TRBD1 (6 bases). Germline values: CDR1 LGHNT, CDR2 FRNRAP. With 5 bases removed from V and 5 bases from J, the gap between germline ends came to 21 bases. The CDR3 contains 16 residues. The CDR3 region is CASGLLGTKALYGYTF. CDR3 nucleotides: TGTGCTAGTGGTCTACTTGGGACAAAAGCACTTTATGGCTACACCTTC.

The gene calls are TRBV6-2 or TRBV6-3 and TRBJ2-5; TRBD2 matches at 10 bases. With V trimmed by 0 bases and J by 5 bases, 12 bases remained unmatched. Germline CDR1 MNHEY, CDR2 SVGEGT. The CDR3 has 18 amino acids. CDR3 protein: CASSYSKGGLAGVETQYF. CDR3 coding DNA: TGTGCCAGCAGTTACTCGAAAGGCGGGCTAGCGGGGGTGGAGACCCAGTACTTC.